Included here is one T cell receptor beta chain sequence, with context. Roughly 0.55 micrograms of biopsy DNA per sample underwent TCRB immunosequencing. Libraries were prepared by immunoSEQ multiplex PCR; TCRdb keeps only in-frame clonotypes and omits some of them. The sample holds approximately 13,000 clones, roughly 80% seen once. The data stem from a study of T cell repertoires in ileal Crohn's disease. Study information: Median disease duration was roughly 8.5 years; 35% smoked at surgery. Thiopurines (under 12) or anti-TNF agents (roughly 18) were given postoperatively to about half.

Eligibility required adulthood, ileal or ileocolonic Crohn's disease and indicated ileocolonic resection. The V and J ends lost 0 bases and 4 bases, in that order; junction bases with no gene match: 10. Per germline, CDR1 LGHNA and CDR2 YNFKEQ. The CDR3 extends over 18 amino acids. The chain couples TRBV4-2 to TRBJ1-2, with TRBD1 matching over 11 bases. The receptor's source is an adult with Crohn's disease. Specimen: ileal tissue. CDR3 amino acids: CASSQDQARTGGSYGYTF. The DNA of the CDR3 is TGTGCCAGCAGCCAAGATCAGGCACGGACAGGGGGCAGCTATGGCTACACCTTC.